A selection of T cell receptor beta chains follows, all from one sample in a study of PD-L1 blockade in urothelial cancer. Assay: immunoSEQ multiplex PCR; the TCRdb copy retains only in-frame clones and omits some. The repertoire includes 70,000 to 85,000 clones, under 90% of them detected once, and approximately 5% sits in the top ten. Sequences were derived from PBMCs, sampled around atezolizumab (anti-PD-L1) treatment. These TCRs come from a man between 65 and 85 years old with urothelial cancer. Both conserved end residues are part of each CDR3. Size values are once, few and many counts, or a class for expanded clones, and some rows have none.

v_call	j_call	clone_size	cdr3_length	cdr3_aa
TRBV4-2	TRBJ2-1	.	16	CASSREGEGRSDEQFF
TRBV10-3	TRBJ1-5	.	17	CAISESAMGGGNQPQHF
TRBV9	TRBJ2-7	.	15	CASSVEAGGTYEQYF
TRBV18	TRBJ1-1	.	15	CASSPSNSLGTEAFF
TRBV5-1	TRBJ2-6	.	18	CASSIFGTGRSGANVLTF
TRBV5-1	TRBJ1-2	.	14	CASSLAGTGGGYTF
TRBV7-8	TRBJ2-4	.	14	CASSLTPVKNIQYF
TRBV11-2	TRBJ2-1	.	14	CASSQTPLLAGEFF
TRBV6-5	TRBJ1-4	.	14	CASSPRGENEKLFF
TRBV2	TRBJ2-2	.	13	CASSRDRAGELFF
TRBV18	TRBJ2-1	.	16	CASSRRTGSNEERQFF
TRBV28	TRBJ2-3	.	18	CASRVGLAGARGTDTQYF
TRBV4-1	TRBJ2-1	.	16	CASSRLAGNSYNEQFF
TRBV7-3	TRBJ2-1	once	16	CASSDRTSASYNEQFF
TRBV7-2	TRBJ2-1	.	15	CASSITGGAHNEQFF